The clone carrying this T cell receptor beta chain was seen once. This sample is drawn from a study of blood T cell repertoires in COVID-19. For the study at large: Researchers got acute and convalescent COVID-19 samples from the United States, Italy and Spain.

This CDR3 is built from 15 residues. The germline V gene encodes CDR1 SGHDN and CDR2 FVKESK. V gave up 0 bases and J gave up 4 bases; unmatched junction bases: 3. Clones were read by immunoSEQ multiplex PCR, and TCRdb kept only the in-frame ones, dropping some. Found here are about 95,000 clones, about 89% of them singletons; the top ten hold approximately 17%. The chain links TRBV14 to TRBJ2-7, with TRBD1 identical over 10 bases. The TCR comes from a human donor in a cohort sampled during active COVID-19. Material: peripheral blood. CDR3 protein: CASSQDGTGVYEQYF. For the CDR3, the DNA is TGTGCCAGCAGCCAAGATGGGACAGGGGTATACGAGCAGTACTTC.